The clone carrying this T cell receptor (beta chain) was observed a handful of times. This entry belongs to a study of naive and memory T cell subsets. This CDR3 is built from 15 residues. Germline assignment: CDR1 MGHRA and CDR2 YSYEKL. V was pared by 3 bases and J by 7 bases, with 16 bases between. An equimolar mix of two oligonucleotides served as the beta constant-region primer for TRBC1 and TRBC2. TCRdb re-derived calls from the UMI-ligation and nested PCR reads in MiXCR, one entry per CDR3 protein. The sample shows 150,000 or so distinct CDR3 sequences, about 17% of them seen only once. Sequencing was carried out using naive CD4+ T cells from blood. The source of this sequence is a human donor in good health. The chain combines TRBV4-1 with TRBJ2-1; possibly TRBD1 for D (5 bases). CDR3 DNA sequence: TGCGCCAGCAGCCAGCCTACGTCAGGGAAGAATGAGCAGTTCTTC. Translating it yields CASSQPTSGKNEQFF.